Following are 10 T cell receptor beta chains from one sample sequenced in a study of T cells in Graves' hyperthyroidism and ophthalmopathy. Amplification targeted TCR beta CDR3 regions from RNA transcripts. First-round RT-PCR of the TCR CDR3 relied on the HTBI primer set. Each CDR3 protein gets one entry after TCRdb re-called the multiplex PCR reads with MiXCR. Seen here are a few hundred thousand distinct CDR3 sequences, 13% to 15% observed once, and the top ten hold roughly 17%. Sequenced input: blood. These receptors all come from a woman under 30 with Graves' hyperthyroidism.

This sequence joins TRBV30 and TRBJ1-4; the D gene is possibly TRBD1 (5 bases). CDR1 and CDR2 (germline): GTSNPN, SVGIG (reference sequence). The CDR3 length is 14 residues. The germline V and J ends were trimmed by 2 bases and 2 bases, with 9 bases remaining between them. The CDR3 nucleotides are TGTGCCTGGAGTAGGAGGGGCACTAATGAAAAACTGTTTTTT. This sequence encodes CAWSRRGTNEKLFF.

This clonotype appeared many times. V and J are TRBV30 and TRBJ2-7, with 9 nucleotides matching TRBD1. The CDR3 has 15 amino acids. Germline V lookup: CDR1 GTSNPN, CDR2 SVGIG (reference sequence). V lost 1 base, J lost 0 bases, and 4 bases stayed unmatched. As DNA, the CDR3 is TGTGCCTGGAGTGGACAGGGGGGGATCTCCTACGAGCAGTACTTC. Protein sequence: CAWSGQGGISYEQYF.

There are many counts of this clonotype. The V and J genes are TRBV9 and TRBJ2-3; D is unclear. Trimming stripped 4 bases from V and 6 bases from J, with 18 bases between. Germline values: CDR1 SGDLS, CDR2 YYNGEE. There are 15 residues in the CDR3. CDR3 in amino acids: CASSTRTTAQDTQYF. In DNA form, the CDR3 reads TGTGCCAGCAGCACCCGGACCACGGCCCAGGATACGCAGTATTTT.

This chain's CDR3 is CASSVATRGGETQYF. The CDR3 DNA follows: TGTGCCAGCAGCGTAGCTACGAGGGGTGGGGAGACCCAGTACTTC. The V call is TRBV9, the J call TRBJ2-5; the D call may be TRBD1 or TRBD2 (5 bases each). V was clipped by 0 bases and J by 5 bases, with 14 bases between them. Germline V gives CDR1 SGDLS, CDR2 YYNGEE. CDR3 size: 15 residues.

This clonotype was counted many times. As DNA, the CDR3 is TGTGCCAGCTCAAGGATTTTGGACAGTCTGGCCTACAATGAGCAGTTCTTC. Residues: CASSRILDSLAYNEQFF. The chain uses TRBV18 and TRBJ2-1; maybe TRBD1 (6 bases). The CDR3 spans 17 residues. With 5 bases removed from V and 2 bases from J, the gap between germline ends came to 19 bases. Germline CDR1 KGHSH, CDR2 LQKENI.

J is TRBJ1-3 and V is TRBV5-4; D unclear. The CDR3 runs to 15 residues. CDR1 is SGHNT and CDR2 is YYREEE in the germline V gene (reference sequence). Trimming removed 0 bases at V and 4 bases at J, with 11 bases between. As DNA, the CDR3 is TGTGCCAGCAGCTTGGATCAGGAACCAGGAAACACCATATATTTT. Translated: CASSLDQEPGNTIYF.

About this clonotype itself: At one of its ends the junction is not consistent with the germline gene, which may arise from a read error. The J gene is TRBJ2-2, the V gene TRBV7-7; TRBD2 agrees at 10 bases. Germline V CDR1 and CDR2: SSHAT, FNYEAQ (reference sequence). This CDR3 contains 17 residues. The CDR3 sequence: CASSSSPSGSGTGELFF. CDR3 bases: TGTGCTAGCAGCTCCTCGCCTAGCGGGAGTGGTACCGGGGAGCTGTTTTTT.

The sample holds many counts of this clonotype. The genes are TRBV11-2 and TRBJ1-1; 9 nucleotides line up with TRBD1. Germline CDR1 SGHAT, CDR2 FQNNGV. There are 15 residues in the CDR3. The ends lost 5 bases at V and 3 bases at J; junction bases unmatched: 7. CDR3 sequence (DNA): TGTGCCAGCAGCCACACCCGGACAGGGGACACTGAAGCTTTCTTT. Protein sequence: CASSHTRTGDTEAFF.

The sample holds a few counts of this clonotype. The chain carries TRBV4-2 and TRBJ1-5, with 11 bases identical to TRBD1. From germline, CDR1 is LGHNA and CDR2 YNFKEQ. With V trimmed by 1 base and J by 3 bases, 8 bases remained unmatched. This CDR3 is built from 18 residues. This CDR3 reads CASSQVGQGAFDNQPQHF. The CDR3 nucleotides are TGTGCCAGCAGCCAAGTAGGACAGGGGGCGTTCGACAATCAGCCCCAGCATTTT.

Points on this clonotype: The junction departs from the called germline gene at one end, perhaps through a read error. V usage is TRBV9 and J usage is TRBJ2-7, with D tentatively TRBD2 (6 bases). The CDR3 covers 16 residues. From germline, CDR1 is SGDLS and CDR2 YYNGEE. CDR3 in amino acids: CASSVASGGTSYGQYF. The CDR3 nucleotides are TGTGCCAGCAGCGTAGCCTCGGGCGGGACGTCCTACGGGCAGTACTTC.